This T cell receptor (beta chain) was recovered during a study of T cells in localized non-small cell lung cancer. General study results and limits: Adjacent lung had a median roughly 50 of the 100 largest tumor clones. Only one tumor region went through sequencing, so heterogeneity may still be there. Longer survival (overall) was linked to higher T cell density in blood.

Libraries were prepared by immunoSEQ multiplex PCR; TCRdb keeps only in-frame clonotypes and omits some of them. The sample holds 30,000 to 45,000 clones, more than 80% seen once. Comment on this clone: The antigen remains unidentified.

Germline-derived CDR1 and CDR2 are SQVTM and ANQGSEA. Trimming left V 1 base short and J 5 bases short, with 10 bases between. The CDR3 loop spans 13 amino acids. The clonotype originates from a female donor over 55 with stage I lung adenocarcinoma. The sample in question was peripheral blood, obtained before any cancer treatment. The chain links TRBV29-1 to TRBJ2-3, with a possible D match to TRBD1 (5 bases). The CDR3: CSVEGRVIDTQYF. The CDR3 nucleotides read TGCAGCGTTGAAGGCAGGGTAATAGATACGCAGTATTTT.